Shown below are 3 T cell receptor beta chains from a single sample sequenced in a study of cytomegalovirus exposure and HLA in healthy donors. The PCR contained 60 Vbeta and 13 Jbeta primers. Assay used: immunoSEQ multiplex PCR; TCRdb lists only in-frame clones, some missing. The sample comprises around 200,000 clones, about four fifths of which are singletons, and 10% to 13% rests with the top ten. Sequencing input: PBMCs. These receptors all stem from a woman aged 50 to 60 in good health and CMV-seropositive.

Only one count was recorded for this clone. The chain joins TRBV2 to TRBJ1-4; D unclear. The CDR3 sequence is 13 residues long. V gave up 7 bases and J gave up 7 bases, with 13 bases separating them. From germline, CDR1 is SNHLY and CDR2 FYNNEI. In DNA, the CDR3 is TGTGCCAGCACTAGGGAGGCTCGTGAAAAACTGTTTTTT. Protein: CASTREAREKLFF.

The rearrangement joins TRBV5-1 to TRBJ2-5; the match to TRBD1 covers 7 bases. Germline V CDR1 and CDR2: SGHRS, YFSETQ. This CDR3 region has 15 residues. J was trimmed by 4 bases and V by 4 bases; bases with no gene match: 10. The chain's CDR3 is CASSQQQGTIETQYF. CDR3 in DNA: TGCGCCAGCAGCCAACAACAGGGGACCATAGAGACCCAGTACTTC.

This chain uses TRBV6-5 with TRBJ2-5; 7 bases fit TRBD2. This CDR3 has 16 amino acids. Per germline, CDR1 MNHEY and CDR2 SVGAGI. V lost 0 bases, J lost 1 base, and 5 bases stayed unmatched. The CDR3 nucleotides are TGTGCCAGCAGTTACTCATGGCGGGGGAGCCAAGAGACCCAGTACTTC. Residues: CASSYSWRGSQETQYF.